This TCR beta chain was captured by sequencing in a study of T cells in Graves' hyperthyroidism and ophthalmopathy. At the level of the study: The initial diagnosis was the point when peripheral blood was collected, ahead of any treatment.

The PBMCs were taken from about 9.7 ml of fresh peripheral blood. This clonotype was detected a few times. RNA transcripts served as the template for amplifying TCR beta CDR3 regions. During a first-round RT-PCR of the TCR CDR3, the HTBI primer set was used. TCRdb re-analysed the multiplex PCR reads in MiXCR, keeping a single row per CDR3 protein. The sample lists about 530,000 distinct CDR3 sequences; roughly a sixth were seen once. This CDR3 has 13 amino acids. Germline values: CDR1 SGHTA, CDR2 FQGTGA. V lost 4 bases to trimming and J lost 5 bases, with 9 bases between them. This chain connects TRBV7-3 to TRBJ1-5; D is possibly TRBD1 (6 bases). The TCR comes from a young woman with Graves' ophthalmopathy. The sample consisted of blood. The DNA of the CDR3 is TGTGCCAGCAGCTGGGGGGCAGATCAGCCCCAGCATTTT. The encoded protein is CASSWGADQPQHF.